This T cell receptor (beta chain) was recovered during a study of Ad26.COV2.S vaccination and SARS-CoV-2 variants. Study-wide context: Donor got 5x10^10 or 1x10^11 viral particles of Ad26.COV2.S. Study-level points and caveats: Spike-specific CD8+ and CD4+ T cell responses reportedly showed substantial breadth after vaccination. Total responses of T cells may have been underestimated by the analyses of TCR breadth and depth.

Treatment meaning: over 15 received Ad26.COV2.S at low or high dose, single or two shots; roughly five received placebo; per-sample allocation not given. It was on day 63 after the first vaccine or placebo injection that samples were taken. At a Boston site, the person donating was an adult of 18-55 years. The CDR3 runs to 13 residues. CDR1 and CDR2 (germline): SGHAT, FQNNGV. V was shortened by 1 base and J by 3 bases, with 6 bases between the two germline ends. This clone was found once. Its antigen is unknown. TCRdb's table, derived via immunoSEQ multiplex PCR, lists solely in-frame clones and lacks some. This table holds around 270,000 clones, 87% found once.

This chain links TRBV11-2 with TRBJ2-5; D might be TRBD2 (6 bases). The starting material was peripheral blood, obtained in a trial of Ad26.COV2.S vaccine versus placebo. This clonotype originated in a person aged 18-60 years who received the Ad26.COV2.S COVID-19 vaccine or a placebo. The CDR3 DNA follows: TGTGCCAGCAGCTTAGGGGGGGAAGAGACCCAGTACTTC. Translation gives CASSLGGEETQYF. The full variable domain, completed using reference TRBV11-2 and TRBJ2-5, is EAGVAQSPRYKIIEKRQSVAFWCNPISGHATLYWYQQILGQGPKLLIQFQNNGVVDDSQLPKDRFSAERLKGVDSTLKIQPAKLEDSAVYLCASSLGGEETQYFGPGTRLLVL.